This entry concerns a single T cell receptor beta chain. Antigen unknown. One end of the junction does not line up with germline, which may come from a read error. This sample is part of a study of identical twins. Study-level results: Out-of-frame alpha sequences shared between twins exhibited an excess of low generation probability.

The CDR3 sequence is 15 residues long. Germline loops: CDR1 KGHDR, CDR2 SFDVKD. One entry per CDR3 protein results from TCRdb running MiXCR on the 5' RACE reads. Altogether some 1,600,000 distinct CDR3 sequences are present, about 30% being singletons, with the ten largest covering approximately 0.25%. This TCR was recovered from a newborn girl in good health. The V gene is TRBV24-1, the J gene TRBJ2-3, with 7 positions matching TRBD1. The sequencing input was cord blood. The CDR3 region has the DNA TGTGCCACCAGCCTGGACAGGTCTAGCACAGGTACGCAGTATTTT. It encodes CATSLDRSSTGTQYF.